The 32 T cell receptor beta chains listed next were all sequenced from one sample in a study of T cells after yellow fever vaccination. One entry per CDR3 protein, called by TCRdb with MiXCR from the 5' RACE reads. The table records 150,000 to 200,000 distinct CDR3 sequences, around 9.7% of them present only once. Sequenced material: CD8+ T cells sorted from PBMCs, taken 45 days after the yellow fever booster vaccination. These TCRs come from a young man who received the YFV17D yellow fever vaccine.

The J gene is TRBJ1-1, the V gene TRBV29-1, with a possible D match to TRBD1 (5 bases). Germline values: CDR1 SQVTM, CDR2 ANQGSEA. V was clipped by 4 bases and J by 5 bases, with 11 bases between them. This CDR3 has 12 residues. The CDR3 region has the DNA TGCAGCGTTGGAGGGACGGGGACTGAAGCTTTCTTT. This sequence encodes CSVGGTGTEAFF.

This clonotype appeared a few times. The chain uses TRBV7-6 and TRBJ2-7, with D perhaps matching TRBD2 (6 bases). The germline CDR1 and CDR2 sequences are SGHVS and FNYEAQ. Trimming took 6 bases from V and 5 from J, leaving 23 bases between them. CDR3 length equals 16 residues. The CDR3: CASSPHPGPRGDEQYF. The DNA for the CDR3 is TGTGCCAGCAGTCCCCACCCCGGGCCCCGCGGGGACGAGCAGTACTTC.

The CDR3 loop reads CASSPTGGRTDTQYF. Written as DNA, the CDR3 is TGTGCCAGCAGCCCTACAGGGGGCCGGACAGATACGCAGTATTTT. The chain links TRBV7-8 to TRBJ2-3; 9 nucleotides agree with TRBD1. Germline CDR1 reads SGHVS; CDR2 reads FQNEAQ. This CDR3 is built from 15 residues. J gave up 3 bases and V 5 bases, and 6 bases lay outside the gene matches.

The CDR3 reads CATSDLQTGGLLTGELFF. In DNA form, the CDR3 reads TGTGCCACCAGTGATTTGCAAACGGGGGGGCTTTTGACCGGGGAGCTGTTTTTT. V usage is TRBV24-1 and J usage is TRBJ2-2; 8 nucleotides match TRBD2. The V and J ends lost 0 bases and 5 bases, in that order; junction bases with no gene match: 10. Germline CDR1 KGHDR, CDR2 SFDVKD. The CDR3 has 18 residues.

This clonotype came up a few times. This chain links TRBV7-9 with TRBJ2-7; 10 bases match TRBD1. The V and J ends lost 5 bases and 7 bases, in that order; junction bases with no gene match: 11. CDR1 and CDR2 (germline): SEHNR, FQNEAQ (reference sequence). The CDR3 totals 15 residues. CDR3 region: CASSPLDRGHLEQYF. The CDR3 nucleotides read TGTGCCAGCAGCCCACTTGACAGGGGGCATTTGGAGCAGTACTTC.

This clonotype was counted only a few times. The chain links TRBV7-9 to TRBJ1-1; no definite D call. Trimming removed 6 bases from V and 1 base from J, with 9 bases in between. The CDR3 is 13 amino acids. CDR1 and CDR2 (germline): SEHNR, FQNEAQ (reference sequence). The CDR3 loop reads CASRPPGNTEAFF. The CDR3 nucleotides read TGTGCCAGCAGACCTCCGGGGAACACTGAAGCTTTCTTT.

This clonotype has only a few counts. The chain employs TRBV6-1 and TRBJ2-7; TRBD1 aligns across 9 bases. Germline trimming cut 0 bases from V and 6 bases from J; bases unmatched to any gene: 9. Germline CDR1 reads MNHNS; CDR2 reads SASEGT. The CDR3 runs to 16 residues. The CDR3 DNA sequence: TGTGCCAGCAGTGAAGCTAGGGGGACAGGGTTGCTCGAGCAGTACGTC. Translation gives CASSEARGTGLLEQYV.

This clonotype was counted between two and nine times. The chain joins TRBV7-9 to TRBJ1-1, with D uncertain. The CDR3 has 11 amino acids. Germline CDR1 and CDR2: SEHNR and FQNEAQ (reference sequence). V dropped 10 bases and J dropped 7 bases, with 13 bases sitting between them. CDR3 sequence (DNA): TGTGCCACCTTCAGTGGGTTTGAAGCTTTCTTT. Protein product: CATFSGFEAFF.

The chain recombines TRBV4-3 with TRBJ2-1; the D gene could be TRBD1 or TRBD2 (5 bases each). From germline, CDR1 is LGHNA and CDR2 YSLEER. V lost 1 base and J 5 bases, leaving 15 bases between the germline ends. The CDR3 spans 16 residues. This chain's CDR3 is CASSQVDLEGNNEQFF. The CDR3, as DNA: TGCGCCAGCAGCCAAGTAGACCTTGAGGGGAACAATGAGCAGTTCTTC.

This chain connects TRBV7-9 to TRBJ2-7; 9 nucleotides match TRBD1. The V and J ends lost 0 bases and 9 bases, in that order; junction bases with no gene match: 12. Germline V lookup: CDR1 SEHNR, CDR2 FQNEAQ (reference sequence). CDR3 size: 16 residues. CDR3 sequence (DNA): TGTGCCAGCAGCTTAGCCACGGGACAGGGCATTACGAGGCAGTACTTC. This codes for CASSLATGQGITRQYF.

The chain recombines TRBV20-1 with TRBJ2-7; D remains unclear. CDR1 is DFQATT, CDR2 SNEGSKA, per germline (reference sequence). The CDR3 runs 12 residues. V gave up 0 bases and J gave up 5 bases, with 8 bases separating them. CDR3 nucleotide sequence: TGCAGTGCTAGAGATCTCCTCGACGAGCAGTACGTC. This encodes CSARDLLDEQYV.

The rearrangement joins TRBV6-2 or TRBV6-3 to TRBJ2-7; the D is unclear. The CDR3 covers 13 residues. Germline V CDR1 and CDR2: MNHEY, SVGEGT. The ends were cut back, 3 bases at V and 4 bases at J, with 10 bases in the middle. Here the CDR3 reads CASSYSDSYEQYV. The DNA for the CDR3 is TGTGCCAGCAGTTATTCCGACTCTTACGAGCAGTACGTC.

This clonotype was seen only a few times. The chain combines TRBV29-1 with TRBJ1-2, with unresolved D. Per germline, CDR1 SQVTM and CDR2 ANQGSEA. The CDR3 has 10 amino acids. V was trimmed by 5 bases and J by 4 bases, leaving 5 bases between them. Written as DNA, the CDR3 is TGCAGCGTTCTCAGCTATGGCTACACCTTC. This codes for CSVLSYGYTF.

This clonotype was counted at least ten times. The J gene is TRBJ2-3, the V gene TRBV7-9; possibly TRBD2 for D (7 bases). Germline values: CDR1 SEHNR, CDR2 FQNEAQ (reference sequence). The CDR3 spans 15 residues. V was clipped by 6 bases and J by 2 bases, with 15 bases between them. CDR3 sequence reads: CASSRRGAFTDTQYF. The CDR3 DNA sequence: TGTGCCAGCAGTAGACGGGGGGCTTTCACAGATACGCAGTATTTT.

This clonotype was seen a handful of times. The gene calls are TRBV27 and TRBJ1-5; no firm D call. CDR3 length equals 14 residues. Trimming left V 6 bases short and J 2 bases short, with 11 bases between. Germline lookup yields CDR1 MNHEY and CDR2 SMNVEV (reference sequence). CDR3 loop: CASSLSYGNQPQHF. DNA for the CDR3: TGTGCCAGCAGCCTCAGTTACGGCAATCAGCCCCAGCATTTT.

The rearrangement links TRBV29-1 to TRBJ2-5; 8 positions match TRBD1. With V trimmed by 4 bases and J by 4 bases, 8 bases remained unmatched. Germline V lookup: CDR1 SQVTM, CDR2 ANQGSEA. The CDR3 sequence is 14 residues long. The CDR3 region is CSVVPRGLGETQYF. CDR3 in DNA: TGCAGCGTTGTACCCAGGGGGCTGGGAGAGACCCAGTACTTC.

The J gene is TRBJ1-1, the V gene TRBV6-5; no clear D gene. V was clipped by 0 bases and J by 11 bases, with 13 bases between them. CDR1 is MNHEY, CDR2 SVGAGI, per germline. The CDR3 is made up of 13 amino acids. The CDR3 nucleotides read TGTGCCAGCAGTTACTCGGGCGGCTTGGGGGCTTTCTTT. Amino acid sequence: CASSYSGGLGAFF.

This clonotype was counted ten times or more. This chain joins TRBV5-1 and TRBJ2-1; D is unresolved. The V and J ends lost 1 base and 1 base respectively, with 9 bases between them. The CDR3 consists of 15 residues. Germline V lookup: CDR1 SGHRS, CDR2 YFSETQ. The CDR3 loop is CASSLPGWSYNEQFF. The CDR3 DNA sequence: TGCGCCAGCAGCTTGCCAGGATGGTCCTACAATGAGCAGTTCTTC. The variable domain in full, completed from reference TRBV5-1 and TRBJ2-1, reads KAGVTQTPRYLIKTRGQQVTLSCSPISGHRSVSWYQQTPGQGLQFLFEYFSETQRNKGNFPGRFSGRQFSNSRSEMNVSTLELGDSALYLCASSLPGWSYNEQFFGPGTRLTVL.

In this sample, this clonotype turned up a few times. The chain has TRBV7-9 and TRBJ2-7, with D perhaps matching TRBD1 or TRBD2 (5 bases each). Trimming took 1 base from V and 2 from J, leaving 24 bases between them. CDR1 and CDR2 (germline): SEHNR, FQNEAQ (reference sequence). The CDR3 totals 19 residues. CDR3: CASSLEPGQAGQLAYEQYF. CDR3 in DNA: TGTGCCAGCAGCTTAGAACCGGGGCAGGCCGGTCAACTGGCCTACGAGCAGTACTTC. The variable domain in full, with the rest retrieved from reference TRBV7-9 and TRBJ2-7, is DTGVSQNPRHKITKRGQNVTFRCDPISEHNRLYWYRQTLGQGPEFLTYFQNEAQLEKSRLLSDRFSAERPKGSFSTLEIQRTEQGDSAMYLCASSLEPGQAGQLAYEQYFGPGTRLTVT.

This sequence joins TRBV9 and TRBJ2-2; 9 positions agree with TRBD1. This CDR3 is built from 14 residues. Germline CDR1 SGDLS, CDR2 YYNGEE. J lost 3 bases, V lost 4 bases, and 1 base had no gene match. CDR3 sequence (DNA): TGTGCCAGCAGCTGGACAGGGGACACCGGGGAGCTGTTTTTT. This encodes CASSWTGDTGELFF.

The rearrangement joins TRBV7-9 to TRBJ2-2; the match to TRBD1 covers 11 bases. The ends lost 7 bases at V and 6 bases at J; junction bases unmatched: 7. Germline V lookup: CDR1 SEHNR, CDR2 FQNEAQ (reference sequence). The CDR3 sequence is 15 residues long. The DNA of the CDR3 is TGTGCCAGCATTGGGACAGGGGGAAAAGCCGGGGAGCTGTTTTTT. The encoded protein is CASIGTGGKAGELFF.

This clonotype was counted between two and nine times. The chain couples TRBV12-3 or TRBV12-4 to TRBJ1-2; D is possibly TRBD1 (6 bases). The CDR3 sequence is 16 residues long. Trimming removed 3 bases at V and 3 bases at J, with 17 bases between. The CDR3 loop reads CASSFQLGGQDYGYTF. CDR3 bases: TGTGCCAGCAGTTTCCAGCTCGGGGGGCAGGACTATGGCTACACCTTC.

This chain links TRBV7-9 with TRBJ2-5; D may match TRBD1 or TRBD2 (6 bases each). Looked up from germline, CDR1 is SEHNR and CDR2 is FQNEAQ (reference sequence). This CDR3 contains 14 residues. Trimming pared 5 bases from V and 1 base from J, leaving 11 bases between. CDR3 DNA: TGTGCCAGCAGCAGAGGGGGGAGCCAAGAGACCCAGTACTTC. Protein: CASSRGGSQETQYF.

The table lists this clonotype with a few counts. J is TRBJ2-4 and V is TRBV4-1; D possibly matches TRBD1 or TRBD2 (5 bases each). CDR1 and CDR2 (germline): MGHRA, YSYEKL. CDR3 length equals 16 residues. The V end was cut by 0 bases, the J end by 0 bases, with 9 bases between. The chain's CDR3 is CASSQEWGLAKNIQYF. The CDR3 DNA reads TGCGCCAGCAGCCAAGAATGGGGGTTAGCCAAAAACATTCAGTACTTC.

The V gene is TRBV4-3, the J gene TRBJ2-7; no reliable D call. The CDR3 spans 14 residues. CDR1 and CDR2 (germline): LGHNA, YSLEER. Trimming took 0 bases from V and 1 from J, leaving 7 bases between them. CDR3 sequence: CASSQDLQSYEQYF. The CDR3 DNA sequence: TGCGCCAGCAGCCAAGATTTACAGTCCTACGAGCAGTACTTC.

The chain has TRBV2 and TRBJ2-1; D may be TRBD2 (6 bases). The CDR3 consists of 13 residues. Trimming took 10 bases from V and 8 from J, leaving 18 bases between them. Germline CDR1 is SNHLY and CDR2 is FYNNEI. CDR3 amino acids: CATPDRRGDEQFF. CDR3 sequence (DNA): TGTGCCACCCCGGATAGGAGGGGCGATGAGCAGTTCTTC.

The chain couples TRBV2 to TRBJ2-1; D gene uncertain. Trimming removed 2 bases at V and 5 bases at J, with 4 bases between. Per germline, CDR1 SNHLY and CDR2 FYNNEI. The CDR3 contains 12 residues. Here the CDR3 reads CASSEWDNEQFF. The CDR3 nucleotides read TGTGCCAGCAGTGAATGGGACAATGAGCAGTTCTTC.

The chain couples TRBV7-6 to TRBJ2-3; D unclear. This CDR3 has 13 amino acids. The germline gives CDR1 SGHVS, CDR2 FNYEAQ. The germline V and J ends were trimmed by 5 bases and 6 bases, with 12 bases remaining between them. The CDR3 loop is CASSVGSVDTQYF. The DNA of the CDR3 is TGTGCCAGCAGCGTCGGTAGTGTTGATACGCAGTATTTT.

The sample holds many counts of this clonotype. J is TRBJ2-6 and V is TRBV7-3, with 8 nucleotides matching TRBD1. The CDR3 is 21 residues long. The V segment lost 2 bases and the J segment 0 bases; nucleotides outside the gene matches: 15. Per germline, CDR1 SGHTA and CDR2 FQGTGA. The CDR3 reads CASSLGPPGQEIPSGANVLTF. For the CDR3, the DNA is TGTGCCAGCAGCTTAGGCCCCCCGGGACAGGAAATCCCCTCTGGGGCCAACGTCCTGACTTTC.

The sample holds many counts of this clonotype. The chain couples TRBV12-3 or TRBV12-4 to TRBJ2-5; perhaps TRBD2 as D (6 bases). V lost 3 bases to trimming and J lost 5 bases, with 13 bases between them. This CDR3 has 14 amino acids. In DNA, the CDR3 is TGTGCCAGCAGTTTTGCCGGGGACTTGGAGACCCAGTACTTC. It codes for CASSFAGDLETQYF.

This clonotype was seen a handful of times. The CDR3 sequence: CASSQEWTVRETQYF. DNA of the CDR3: TGCGCCAGCAGCCAAGAGTGGACAGTCCGGGAGACCCAGTACTTC. J is TRBJ2-5 and V is TRBV4-3; possibly TRBD1 for D (6 bases). Germline-derived CDR1 and CDR2 are LGHNA and YSLEER. Trimming removed 0 bases from V and 5 bases from J, with 13 bases in between. CDR3 length: 15 residues.

V usage is TRBV7-8 and J usage is TRBJ1-2; tentatively, D is TRBD1 (6 bases). This CDR3 contains 15 residues. Germline V gene sequence: CDR1 SGHVS, CDR2 FQNEAQ. V was shortened by 5 bases and J by 4 bases, with 17 bases between the two germline ends. Here the CDR3 reads CASSEGGPVGYGYTF. CDR3 DNA: TGTGCCAGCAGCGAGGGGGGACCCGTAGGCTATGGCTACACCTTC.